Sequencing of this T cell receptor (beta chain) was carried out in a study of T-cell memory formation after mild COVID-19. Via MiXCR, TCRdb re-called the 5' RACE reads, giving one row per CDR3 protein. This table holds approximately 260,000 distinct CDR3 sequences, 15% to 20% found once. From germline, CDR1 is SGHRS and CDR2 YFSETQ. This CDR3 has 15 amino acids. Trimming shortened V by 1 base and J by 1 base, and 11 bases separated the two germline ends. This clonotype has just a few counts. Sequencing input: PBMCs or a T cell subset sorted from them (not recorded which). This chain links TRBV5-1 with TRBJ1-1; no reliable D call. The TCR was taken from a man aged 18 to 29 who had mild COVID-19 (a few samples of this study predate the infection). Cell type and time point are not known. DNA of the CDR3: TGCGCCAGCAGCTTGTCGTCCCCCGGGAACACTGAAGCTTTCTTT. Its translation: CASSLSSPGNTEAFF.